This paragraph reports one T cell receptor beta chain. Its specificity is not known. CDR3 length equals 13 residues. V was shortened by 0 bases and J by 0 bases, with 4 bases between the two germline ends. In germline, CDR1 is GTSNPN, CDR2 SVGIG (reference sequence). Libraries were prepared by immunoSEQ multiplex PCR; TCRdb keeps only in-frame clonotypes and omits some of them. The sample contains fewer than 30,000 clones, more than 60% of which appear only once. The sample comes from a study of OX40 agonist ivuxolimab in advanced cancers. Study-level results: The CD4+ and CD8+ T cells in the blood had expanded clonally by week 6 at 0.1 to 3.0 mg/kg.

The source material was CD4+ or CD8+ T cells sorted from blood, sampled in a trial of the OX40 agonist ivuxolimab. The sequence came from an adult with an advanced solid tumor such as melanoma, head and neck, liver or kidney cancer. The chain uses TRBV30 and TRBJ2-3; D is undetermined. In DNA form, the CDR3 reads TGTGCCTGGAGTGTACTAAGCACAGATACGCAGTATTTT. Encoded protein: CAWSVLSTDTQYF.